These 11 T cell receptor beta chains originate from one sample sequenced in a study of blood T cell repertoires in COVID-19. Measured with immunoSEQ multiplex PCR; TCRdb has only the in-frame clones, and not every one. Of 350,000 to 450,000 clones listed, more than 70% are singletons. Sequencing was carried out using peripheral blood. Source of these receptors: a woman aged 60-70 years with COVID-19, enrolled during active disease.

The rearrangement links TRBV2 to TRBJ2-1; D is unresolved. The CDR3 consists of 12 residues. Germline loops: CDR1 SNHLY, CDR2 FYNNEI. Deletions cut 5 bases from V and 6 bases from J, with 8 bases between. The CDR3 DNA follows: TGTGCCAGCAGTCTGGCGGCCAATGAGCAGTTCTTC. Protein product: CASSLAANEQFF.

The chain combines TRBV4-1 with TRBJ1-2, with 12 bases identical to TRBD1. The CDR3 has 17 residues. The ends lost 3 bases at V and 4 bases at J; junction bases unmatched: 9. The germline gives CDR1 MGHRA, CDR2 YSYEKL. This CDR3 reads CASSHGTGGRGGYGYTF. Here the CDR3 DNA reads TGCGCCAGCAGCCACGGGACAGGGGGCCGGGGGGGCTATGGCTACACCTTC.

CDR3 nucleotide sequence: TGCAGTGCTAGTCATAACCCGGATTCACCCCTCCACTTT. It codes for CSASHNPDSPLHF. This chain connects TRBV20-1 to TRBJ1-6; no reliable D call. CDR1 is DFQATT, CDR2 SNEGSKA, per germline (reference sequence). The length of the CDR3 is 13 residues. The ends were cut back, 3 bases at V and 8 bases at J, with 11 bases in the middle.

By sample share, this clone is medium-sized. This chain connects TRBV4-2 to TRBJ1-2; D is undetermined. V was cut by 0 bases and J by 4 bases, with 9 bases left in between. The germline CDR1 and CDR2 sequences are LGHNA and YNFKEQ. The CDR3 is 14 amino acids. CDR3 in amino acids: CASSQEGRFYGYTF. The CDR3 bases are TGTGCCAGCAGCCAAGAGGGCAGATTCTATGGCTACACCTTC.

Only a few counts were recorded for this clone. This chain joins TRBV19 and TRBJ1-1; a weak D match, TRBD1 (5 bases). CDR1 LNHDA and CDR2 SQIVND come from the germline V gene (reference sequence). The CDR3 spans 15 residues. V was pared by 6 bases and J by 0 bases, with 14 bases between. CDR3 loop: CASSYLTDMNTEAFF. The CDR3 nucleotides are TGTGCCAGTAGCTATTTGACGGACATGAACACTGAAGCTTTCTTT.

This chain joins TRBV9 and TRBJ2-1; 7 positions agree with TRBD1. Germline-derived CDR1 and CDR2 are SGDLS and YYNGEE. Trimming took 0 bases from V and 2 from J; bases not matched to a gene: 5. The CDR3 totals 16 residues. The CDR3 nucleotides are TGTGCCAGCAGCGTAGTCCCAGGGGGTCCCTACAATGAGCAGTTCTTC. It codes for CASSVVPGGPYNEQFF.

With respect to this clone: Additional DNA sequences in this sample encode the identical CDR3. The CDR3 coding sequence is TGTGCCAGCAGCCTCGCAGGGAACACTGAAGCTTTCTTT. The encoded protein is CASSLAGNTEAFF. The gene calls are TRBV12-3 or TRBV12-4 and TRBJ1-1; no firm D call. Trimming shortened V by 6 bases and J by 1 base, and 9 bases separated the two germline ends. CDR3 size: 13 residues.

The rearrangement joins TRBV10-3 to TRBJ2-1; 12 nucleotides match TRBD2. CDR3 length equals 12 residues. The J segment lost 10 bases and the V segment lost 10 bases, leaving 5 bases of the junction unmatched. Germline assignment: CDR1 ENHRY and CDR2 SYGVKD. CDR3 in amino acids: CATGLAGREQFF. The CDR3 nucleotides read TGTGCCACCGGACTAGCGGGGAGGGAGCAGTTCTTC.

This sequence joins TRBV13 and TRBJ1-2; D unclear. Trimming removed 0 bases at V and 6 bases at J, with 5 bases between. The CDR3 spans 12 residues. CDR1 is PRHDT and CDR2 is FYEKMQ in the germline V gene (reference sequence). The CDR3 spells CASSLGPDGYTF. The CDR3 DNA is TGTGCCAGCAGCTTAGGCCCGGATGGCTACACCTTC.

CDR3 DNA: TGTGCCAGCAGCTATTTCATGAACACTGAAGCTTTCTTT. Protein sequence: CASSYFMNTEAFF. The chain links TRBV11-3 to TRBJ1-1, with D hard to call. The CDR3 spans 13 residues. Trimming stripped 4 bases from V and 0 bases from J, with 6 bases between. The germline gives CDR1 SGHNT, CDR2 YENEEA.

The genes are TRBV7-9 and TRBJ2-3, with 9 nucleotides matching TRBD2. The CDR3 is 16 amino acids. V shed 0 bases, J shed 4 bases, and the junction held 5 bases outside the gene matches. Germline values: CDR1 SEHNR, CDR2 FQNEAQ (reference sequence). The CDR3 region has the DNA TGTGCCAGCAGCTTAGCCGGGCGGGGGGGATCAGATACGCAGTATTTT. Its translation: CASSLAGRGGSDTQYF.